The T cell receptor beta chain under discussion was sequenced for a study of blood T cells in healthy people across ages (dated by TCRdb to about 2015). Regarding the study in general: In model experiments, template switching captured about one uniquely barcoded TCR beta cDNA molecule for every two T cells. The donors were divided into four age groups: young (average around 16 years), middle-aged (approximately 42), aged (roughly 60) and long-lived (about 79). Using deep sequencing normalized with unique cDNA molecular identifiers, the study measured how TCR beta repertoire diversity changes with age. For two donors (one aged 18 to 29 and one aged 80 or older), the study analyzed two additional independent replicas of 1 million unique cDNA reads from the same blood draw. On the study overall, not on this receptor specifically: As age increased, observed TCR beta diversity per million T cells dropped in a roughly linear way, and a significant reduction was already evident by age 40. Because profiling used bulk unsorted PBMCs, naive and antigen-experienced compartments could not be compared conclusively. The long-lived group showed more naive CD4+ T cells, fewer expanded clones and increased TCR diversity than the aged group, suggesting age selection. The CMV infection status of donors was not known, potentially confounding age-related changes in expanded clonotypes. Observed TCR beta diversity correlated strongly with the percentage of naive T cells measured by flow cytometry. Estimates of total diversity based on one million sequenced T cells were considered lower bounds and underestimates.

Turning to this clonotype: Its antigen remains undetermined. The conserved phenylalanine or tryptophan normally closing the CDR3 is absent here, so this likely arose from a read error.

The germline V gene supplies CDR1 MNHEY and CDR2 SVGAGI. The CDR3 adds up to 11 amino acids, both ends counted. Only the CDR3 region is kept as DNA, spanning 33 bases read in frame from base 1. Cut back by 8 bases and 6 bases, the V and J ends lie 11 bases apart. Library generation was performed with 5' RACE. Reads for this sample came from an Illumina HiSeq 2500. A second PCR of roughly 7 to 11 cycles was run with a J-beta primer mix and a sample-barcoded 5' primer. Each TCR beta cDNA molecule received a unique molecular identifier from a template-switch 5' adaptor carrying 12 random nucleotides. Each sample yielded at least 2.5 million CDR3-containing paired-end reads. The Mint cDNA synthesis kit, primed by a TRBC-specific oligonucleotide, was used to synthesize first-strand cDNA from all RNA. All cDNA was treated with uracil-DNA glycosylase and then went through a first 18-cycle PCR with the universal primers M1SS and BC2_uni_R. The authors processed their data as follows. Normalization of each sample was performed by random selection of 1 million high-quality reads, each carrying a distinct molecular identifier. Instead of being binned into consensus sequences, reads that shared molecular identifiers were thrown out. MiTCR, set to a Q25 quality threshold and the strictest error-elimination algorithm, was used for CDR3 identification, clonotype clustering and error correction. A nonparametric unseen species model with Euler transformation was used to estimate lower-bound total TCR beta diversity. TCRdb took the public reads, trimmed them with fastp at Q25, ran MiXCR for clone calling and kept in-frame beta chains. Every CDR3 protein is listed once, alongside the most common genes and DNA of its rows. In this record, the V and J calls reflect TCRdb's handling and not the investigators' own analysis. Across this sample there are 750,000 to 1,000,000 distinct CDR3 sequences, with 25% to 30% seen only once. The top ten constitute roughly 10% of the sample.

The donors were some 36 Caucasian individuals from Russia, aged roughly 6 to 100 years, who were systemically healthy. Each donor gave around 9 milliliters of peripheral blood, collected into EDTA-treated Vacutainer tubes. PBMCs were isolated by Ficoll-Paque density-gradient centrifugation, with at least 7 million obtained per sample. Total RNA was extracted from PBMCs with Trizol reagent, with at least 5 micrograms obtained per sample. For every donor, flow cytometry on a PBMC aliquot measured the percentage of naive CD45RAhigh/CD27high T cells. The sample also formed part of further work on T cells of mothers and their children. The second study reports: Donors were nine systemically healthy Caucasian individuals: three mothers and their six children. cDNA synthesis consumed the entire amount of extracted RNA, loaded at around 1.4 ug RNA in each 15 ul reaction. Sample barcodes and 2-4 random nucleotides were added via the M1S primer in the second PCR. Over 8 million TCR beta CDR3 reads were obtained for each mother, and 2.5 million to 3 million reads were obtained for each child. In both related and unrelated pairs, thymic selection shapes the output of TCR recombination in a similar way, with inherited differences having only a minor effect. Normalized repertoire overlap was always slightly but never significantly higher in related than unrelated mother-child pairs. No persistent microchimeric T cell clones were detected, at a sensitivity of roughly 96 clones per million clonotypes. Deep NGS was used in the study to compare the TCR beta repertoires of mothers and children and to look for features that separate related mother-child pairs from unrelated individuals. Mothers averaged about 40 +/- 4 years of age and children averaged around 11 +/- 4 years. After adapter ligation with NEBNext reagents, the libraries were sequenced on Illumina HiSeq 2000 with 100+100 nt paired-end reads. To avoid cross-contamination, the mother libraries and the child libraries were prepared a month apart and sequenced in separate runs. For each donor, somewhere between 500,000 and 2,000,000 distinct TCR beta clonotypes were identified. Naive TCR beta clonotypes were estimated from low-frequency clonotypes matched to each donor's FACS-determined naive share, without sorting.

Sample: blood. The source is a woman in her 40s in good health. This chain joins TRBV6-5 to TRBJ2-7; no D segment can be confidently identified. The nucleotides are TGTGCCAGCTCTCAAGCATGCGAGCAGTACTTA. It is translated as CASSQACEQYL.